The 17 T cell receptor beta chains below all came from one sample that was sequenced in a study of graft-versus-host responses after intestinal transplantation. The table came from immunoSEQ multiplex PCR; TCRdb's copy has only in-frame clones and leaves some out. The data contain roughly 97,000 clones, roughly 87% of them seen just once; the ten biggest clones take up 0.7% to 0.9%. These receptors' targets are unknown. Sequencing used unstimulated CD4+ T cells sorted from spleen or lymph node cells, obtained before intestinal transplant. The receptors were gathered from a human donor who received an intestinal transplant.

This sequence joins TRBV9 and TRBJ2-4; possibly TRBD1 for D (7 bases). CDR3 length equals 14 residues. Germline V gene data show CDR1 as SGDLS and CDR2 as YYNGEE. V lost 3 bases to trimming and J lost 8 bases, with 15 bases between them. CDR3 protein: CASSDGGRGDIQYF. The CDR3 DNA reads as TGTGCCAGCAGCGACGGTGGCAGGGGGGACATTCAGTACTTC.

The chain is built from TRBV30 and TRBJ1-1, with 7 bases fitting TRBD1. V dropped 3 bases and J dropped 3; count of bases not matched to a gene: 10. The CDR3 runs to 15 residues. Looked up from germline, CDR1 is GTSNPN and CDR2 is SVGIG (reference sequence). DNA of the CDR3: TGTGCCTGGAGACATAAGGGGGCGCGGGACACTGAAGCTTTCTTT. Translation gives CAWRHKGARDTEAFF. Variable domain in full (rest from reference TRBV30 and TRBJ1-1): SQTIHQWPATLVQPVGSPLSLECTVEGTSNPNLYWYRQAAGRGLQLLFYSVGIGQISSEVPQNLSASRPQDRQFILSSKKLLLSDSGFYLCAWRHKGARDTEAFFGQGTRLTVV.

The chain recombines TRBV11-2 with TRBJ1-1; D ambiguous. The CDR3 length is 13 residues. V was trimmed by 0 bases and J by 4 bases, leaving 6 bases between them. Germline V CDR1 and CDR2: SGHAT, FQNNGV. CDR3 in amino acids: CASSLDSGTEAFF. The CDR3 DNA reads TGTGCCAGCAGCTTAGACTCGGGCACTGAAGCTTTCTTT.

V usage is TRBV5-4 and J usage is TRBJ2-5, with 10 bases matching TRBD1. Trimming removed 1 base from V and 4 bases from J; junction bases left unmatched: 7. The germline CDR1 and CDR2 sequences are SGHNT and YYREEE (reference sequence). CDR3 length: 16 residues. CDR3 nucleotide sequence: TGTGCCAGCAGCTTGCAGGGGGACAGGGGACGAGAGACCCAGTACTTC. It codes for CASSLQGDRGRETQYF.

The chain employs TRBV7-9 and TRBJ2-3; D not certain. Looked up from germline, CDR1 is SEHNR and CDR2 is FQNEAQ (reference sequence). This CDR3 region has 13 residues. V gave up 1 base and J gave up 6 bases, with 8 bases separating them. The CDR3 reads CASSLGVRDTQYF. The CDR3 nucleotides are TGTGCCAGCAGCTTAGGCGTCCGGGATACGCAGTATTTT.

The gene calls are TRBV19 and TRBJ1-4, with D perhaps TRBD1 (5 bases). This CDR3 spans 17 amino acids. The germline V gene encodes CDR1 LNHDA and CDR2 SQIVND (reference sequence). Deletions cut 3 bases from V and 6 bases from J, with 20 bases between. The CDR3 sequence: CASSMGGWTRRDEKLFF. The CDR3 coding sequence is TGTGCCAGTAGTATGGGTGGCTGGACACGTCGGGATGAAAAACTGTTTTTT.

The rearrangement links TRBV7-9 to TRBJ1-3; TRBD1 might be the D (6 bases). The V gene's germline CDR1 is SEHNR and CDR2 FQNEAQ (reference sequence). With 5 bases removed from V and 4 bases from J, the gap between germline ends came to 18 bases. CDR3 length equals 16 residues. CDR3 nucleotide sequence: TGTGCCAGCAGCCCTAGGGCCAGGGGTACGGGAAACACCATATATTTT. Amino acids: CASSPRARGTGNTIYF.

With regard to this clone: Its ends do not fully match the called genes, so a read error is possible. This rearrangement joins TRBV6-5 to TRBJ2-3; the match to TRBD2 covers 14 bases. Germline CDR1 reads MNHEY; CDR2 reads SVGAGI. The CDR3 length is 14 residues. DNA of the CDR3: TGTGCCAGCAAAAGACTAGCGGGGGGGCTTAGGCAAAATTTT. This translates into CASKRLAGGLRQNF.

The chain recombines TRBV19 with TRBJ2-2; D gene ambiguous. Between the trimmed V and J ends, which lost 5 bases and 4 bases, there was a span of 11 bases. Germline values: CDR1 LNHDA, CDR2 SQIVND (reference sequence). The CDR3 is made up of 14 amino acids. CDR3: CASSLISRTGELFF. As DNA, the CDR3 is TGTGCCAGTAGTCTGATATCGCGCACCGGGGAGCTGTTTTTT.

V gene TRBV6-6 combines with J gene TRBJ1-2; 7 bases line up with TRBD1. V was clipped by 6 bases and J by 2 bases; unmatched bases: 9. Germline CDR1 is MNHNY and CDR2 is SVGAGI (reference sequence). This CDR3 has 15 amino acids. CDR3 in amino acids: CASRSGTEANYGYTF. Here the CDR3 DNA reads TGTGCCAGCAGGTCCGGGACAGAGGCCAACTATGGCTACACCTTC.

CDR3 residues: CASSRDRLNTEAFF. DNA of the CDR3: TGCGCCAGCAGTCGGGACAGATTGAACACTGAAGCTTTCTTT. The chain links TRBV5-1 to TRBJ1-1; 7 bases match TRBD1. The CDR3 sequence is 14 residues long. Germline CDR1 SGHRS, CDR2 YFSETQ. V lost 5 bases to trimming and J lost 0 bases; unmatched junction nucleotides: 4.

To note about this clone: One end of the junction is discordant with germline, which a read error may explain. V is TRBV7-2 and J is TRBJ2-7; possible D gene TRBD2, 5 bases. Germline CDR1 is SGHTA and CDR2 is FQGNSA. This CDR3 contains 13 residues. The CDR3 protein is CASSLARSRGQYF. The CDR3 DNA sequence: TGTGCCAGCAGCCTAGCAAGGAGCAGAGGGCAGTACTTC.

This clone was detected a few times. CDR3 loop: CASSSGAEQYF. For the CDR3, the DNA is TGTGCCAGCAGTTCAGGGGCCGAGCAGTACTTC. The V call is TRBV6-5, the J call TRBJ2-7; a possible D gene is TRBD1 (6 bases). Germline V gene data show CDR1 as MNHEY and CDR2 as SVGAGI. This CDR3 has 11 residues. V was pared by 4 bases and J by 6 bases, with 7 bases between.

This rearrangement joins TRBV7-3 to TRBJ2-5; 7 bases are shared with TRBD1. The J segment lost 2 bases and the V segment lost 5 bases, leaving 2 bases of the junction unmatched. CDR3 length: 13 residues. Germline CDR1 and CDR2: SGHTA and FQGTGA. DNA for the CDR3: TGTGCCAGCAGCCCGACAGGGCAAGAGACCCAGTACTTC. Translating gives CASSPTGQETQYF.

The V and J genes are TRBV5-1 and TRBJ2-1, with 9 nucleotides matching TRBD2. CDR3 size: 15 residues. The germline V gene encodes CDR1 SGHRS and CDR2 YFSETQ. V was pared by 7 bases and J by 5 bases, with 10 bases of the junction left unmatched. CDR3 loop: CASGWRLAVNNEQFF. CDR3 nucleotide sequence: TGCGCCAGCGGCTGGAGACTAGCGGTTAACAATGAGCAGTTCTTC.

This sequence joins TRBV11-2 and TRBJ1-2; possible D gene TRBD1, 5 bases. V lost 5 bases to trimming and J lost 4 bases, with 14 bases between them. Germline V gene lookup returns CDR1 SGHAT and CDR2 FQNNGV. This CDR3 is 14 amino acids long. The CDR3 protein is CASSQGRRSYGYTF. The CDR3 region has the DNA TGTGCCAGCAGCCAGGGTAGACGGTCCTATGGCTACACCTTC.

The gene calls are TRBV6-1 and TRBJ1-4; TRBD1 agrees at 7 bases. V lost 6 bases to trimming and J lost 8 bases; unmatched junction nucleotides: 6. The CDR3 runs 13 residues. The germline V gene has CDR1 MNHNS and CDR2 SASEGT. CDR3 nucleotide sequence: TGTGCCAGCAGCCGACAGGGAAGCGAAAAACTGTTTTTT. This codes for CASSRQGSEKLFF.